This T cell receptor beta chain was sequenced for a study of T cell responses to AZD1222 COVID-19 vaccine. About the study: Second-dose groups at about 4 or about 12 weeks were pooled. Broader study findings: The sample set comprised mostly white British donors with more females, and clonal diversity was possibly underestimated. In the spike-specific TCR repertoire, nearly half reportedly target unmutated variant regions.

TCRdb's table, derived via immunoSEQ multiplex PCR, lists solely in-frame clones and lacks some. The table has over 150,000 clones, about 85% seen once; the top ten hold around 3%. The CDR3 loop spans 14 amino acids. Germline CDR1 and CDR2: SGHAT and FQNNGV. The ends were cut back, 3 bases at V and 5 bases at J, with 13 bases in the middle. For this clone: Its antigen is unknown.

The sample here was peripheral blood, taken on day 0 of AZD1222 vaccination. The TCR comes from an adult in good health. The chain has TRBV11-2 and TRBJ1-1; tentative D call: TRBD1 (5 bases). The CDR3: CASSLVGVETEAFF. Written as DNA, the CDR3 is TGTGCCAGCAGCTTGGTAGGGGTAGAAACTGAAGCTTTCTTT.